These 23 T cell receptor beta chains came from one sample sequenced in a study of blood T cell repertoires in COVID-19. TCRdb keeps only in-frame clones here, not all; method: immunoSEQ multiplex PCR. The sample yields about 220,000 clones, around 82% seen once. The specimen was PBMCs or T cells enriched from blood (not recorded which). Receptors originate from a woman between 40 and 50 years old who had been exposed to COVID-19.

J is TRBJ1-1 and V is TRBV25-1, with 8 bases that match TRBD1. The CDR3 runs to 16 residues. J was trimmed by 1 base and V by 0 bases; bases with no gene match: 4. Germline V lookup: CDR1 MGHDK, CDR2 SYGVNS. The CDR3 DNA reads TGTGCCAGCAGTGAATACGGACAGGGAAAGAACACTGAAGCTTTCTTT. Translating it yields CASSEYGQGKNTEAFF. The complete variable domain, with remaining parts taken from reference TRBV25-1 and TRBJ1-1, reads EADIYQTPRYLVIGTGKKITLECSQTMGHDKMYWYQQDPGMELHLIHYSYGVNSTEKGDLSSESTVSRIRTEHFPLTLESARPSHTSQYLCASSEYGQGKNTEAFFGQGTRLTVV.

CDR3 DNA: TGTGCCAGCAGTTGGGACACTGGAAACACCATATATTTT. Encoded protein: CASSWDTGNTIYF. V and J are TRBV12-3 or TRBV12-4 and TRBJ1-3; maybe TRBD1 (6 bases). The V gene lost 4 bases and the J gene lost 2 bases, with 6 bases spanning the gap. This CDR3 spans 13 amino acids.

The chain employs TRBV6-5 and TRBJ2-7, with 7 bases matching TRBD1. This CDR3 has 13 residues. V gave up 6 bases and J gave up 1 base; unmatched junction bases: 3. Germline lookup yields CDR1 MNHEY and CDR2 SVGAGI. This chain's CDR3 is CASSLTGSYEQYF. The CDR3 region has the DNA TGTGCCAGCAGCCTGACAGGGTCCTACGAGCAGTACTTC.

This chain links TRBV7-2 with TRBJ2-2, with TRBD1 as a possible D gene (6 bases). The CDR3 runs 16 residues. V was clipped by 3 bases and J by 1 base, with 12 bases between them. Germline lookup yields CDR1 SGHTA and CDR2 FQGNSA. In DNA form, the CDR3 reads TGTGCCAGCAGCTTGATGAGGGGGTTGAACACCGGGGAGCTGTTTTTT. Protein product: CASSLMRGLNTGELFF.

This clone was seen repeatedly, ten times or more. Here the CDR3 reads CASSPWAGNYGYTF. The CDR3 nucleotides are TGTGCCAGCAGCCCCTGGGCGGGTAACTATGGCTACACCTTC. This sequence joins TRBV7-2 and TRBJ1-2; no firm D call. Deletions cut 5 bases from V and 1 base from J, with 11 bases between. Germline V gene data show CDR1 as SGHTA and CDR2 as FQGNSA. The CDR3 covers 14 residues.

The J gene is TRBJ2-1, the V gene TRBV7-9, with 7 bases fitting TRBD1. Germline V gene lookup returns CDR1 SEHNR and CDR2 FQNEAQ (reference sequence). The CDR3 runs to 17 residues. V lost 2 bases to trimming and J lost 2 bases; unmatched junction nucleotides: 9. DNA of the CDR3: TGTGCCAGCAGCTTAAGGGGGCCCAGGGCAACCTACAATGAGCAGTTCTTC. This gives the protein CASSLRGPRATYNEQFF.

The chain has TRBV27 and TRBJ1-5; 7 bases are shared with TRBD1. Germline V gene data show CDR1 as MNHEY and CDR2 as SMNVEV (reference sequence). V was pared by 6 bases and J by 6 bases, with 11 bases of the junction left unmatched. The CDR3 has 15 amino acids. The CDR3 nucleotides are TGTGCCAGCAGACAGACAGGGTCTTGGGGTCAGCCCCAGCATTTT. Residues: CASRQTGSWGQPQHF.

This clone occurred once. V gene TRBV6-6 combines with J gene TRBJ2-7; 7 nucleotides align to TRBD1. The V segment lost 5 bases and the J segment 0 bases; nucleotides outside the gene matches: 19. CDR1 is MNHNY, CDR2 SVGAGI, per germline (reference sequence). The CDR3 loop spans 19 amino acids. The CDR3 bases are TGTGCCAGCAGTCACGCTTCACAGGGGCGCTATTTCGACTCCTACGAGCAGTACTTC. Its translation is CASSHASQGRYFDSYEQYF.

The CDR3 DNA reads TGTGCCAGCAGCTTGTCCAGCTCTGGAAACACCATATATTTT. It specifies CASSLSSSGNTIYF. The chain couples TRBV5-6 to TRBJ1-3; D is unclear. The CDR3 sequence is 14 residues long. V was pared by 1 base and J by 0 bases, with 5 bases between. Germline V gene lookup returns CDR1 SGHDT and CDR2 YYEEEE.

The chain carries TRBV28 and TRBJ1-5; tentative D call: TRBD1 (6 bases). Germline V CDR1 and CDR2: MDHEN, SYDVKM. This CDR3 has 13 amino acids. Trimming took 5 bases from V and 7 from J, leaving 12 bases between them. CDR3 in DNA: TGTGCCAGCAGTGACAGGTTAGAACAGCCCCAGCATTTT. This sequence encodes CASSDRLEQPQHF.

The V call is TRBV28, the J call TRBJ2-7, with D maybe TRBD1 (5 bases). The CDR3 runs to 14 residues. The V end lost 4 bases, the J end lost 2 bases, and 12 bases lay between the germline ends. Germline V CDR1 and CDR2: MDHEN, SYDVKM. The CDR3 DNA reads as TGTGCCAGCAGTTGGATAGGGGTAACCTACGAGCAGTACTTC. This translates into CASSWIGVTYEQYF. The full variable domain, its missing parts supplied by reference TRBV28 and TRBJ2-7, is DVKVTQSSRYLVKRTGEKVFLECVQDMDHENMFWYRQDPGLGLRLIYFSYDVKMKEKGDIPEGYSVSREKKERFSLILESASTNQTSMYLCASSWIGVTYEQYFGPGTRLTVT.

This clone was counted a few times. The J gene is TRBJ1-6, the V gene TRBV6-5; 7 nucleotides match TRBD1. Trimming removed 0 bases from V and 9 bases from J; junction bases left unmatched: 5. CDR3 size: 15 residues. In germline, CDR1 is MNHEY, CDR2 SVGAGI. The CDR3 region is CASSYSTGNGSPLHF. CDR3 bases: TGTGCCAGCAGTTACTCGACAGGGAACGGTTCACCCCTCCACTTT.

This clone was detected a few times. The chain joins TRBV7-2 to TRBJ1-2; D is unclear. Germline CDR1 and CDR2: SGHTA and FQGNSA. V gave up 5 bases and J gave up 7 bases, with 20 bases separating them. The CDR3 is made up of 15 amino acids. The chain's CDR3 is CASSPVGSRFSGYTF. The DNA for the CDR3 is TGTGCCAGCAGCCCGGTGGGGAGCCGATTTTCTGGCTACACCTTC.

This chain's CDR3 is CASSPPTGETQYF. CDR3 bases: TGTGCCAGCTCACCACCGACAGGGGAGACCCAGTACTTC. The chain couples TRBV18 to TRBJ2-5; 7 positions agree with TRBD1. V was pared by 0 bases and J by 5 bases, with 0 bases of the junction left unmatched. The germline CDR1 and CDR2 sequences are KGHSH and LQKENI. This CDR3 spans 13 amino acids.

The chain employs TRBV11-2 and TRBJ2-2; tentatively, D is TRBD1 (5 bases). The CDR3 has 15 residues. Germline lookup yields CDR1 SGHAT and CDR2 FQNNGV. Between the trimmed V and J ends, which lost 3 bases and 2 bases, there was a span of 10 bases. The CDR3 sequence is CASSFGQGNTGELFF. CDR3 DNA: TGTGCCAGCAGCTTTGGGCAGGGAAACACCGGGGAGCTGTTTTTT.

The chain employs TRBV4-1 and TRBJ2-2, with D perhaps matching TRBD2 (6 bases). The CDR3 runs to 18 residues. Deletions cut 0 bases from V and 0 bases from J, with 14 bases between. Germline CDR1 MGHRA, CDR2 YSYEKL. CDR3: CASSQDRGTFANTGELFF. Here the CDR3 DNA reads TGCGCCAGCAGCCAAGATCGGGGGACCTTCGCGAACACCGGGGAGCTGTTTTTT.

The chain has TRBV7-2 and TRBJ1-6; D is possibly TRBD1 (5 bases). From germline, CDR1 is SGHTA and CDR2 FQGNSA. V lost 1 base and J 8 bases, leaving 15 bases between the germline ends. The CDR3 spans 16 residues. The CDR3 bases are TGTGCCAGCAGCTTAGAGAGCGGGACGGAGTATTCACCCCTCCACTTT. Translation gives CASSLESGTEYSPLHF. Using reference TRBV7-2 and TRBJ1-6 for the parts outside the CDR3, the full variable domain is GAGVSQSPSNKVTEKGKDVELRCDPISGHTALYWYRQSLGQGLEFLIYFQGNSAPDKSGLPSDRFSAERTGGSVSTLTIQRTQQEDSAVYLCASSLESGTEYSPLHFGNGTRLTVT.

The V and J genes are TRBV15 and TRBJ2-6; 7 bases map to TRBD1. CDR3 length: 14 amino acids. J lost 10 bases, V lost 4 bases, and 7 bases had no gene match. The germline V gene encodes CDR1 LNHNV and CDR2 YYDKDF (reference sequence). The CDR3 DNA is TGTGCCACCAGCACCTCCGGGACAGCAAACGTCCTGACTTTC. Translating gives CATSTSGTANVLTF.

The V call is TRBV7-9, the J call TRBJ1-4, with D possibly matching TRBD1 (6 bases). This CDR3 is built from 12 residues. The V end lost 8 bases, the J end lost 8 bases, and 12 bases lay between the germline ends. CDR1 SEHNR and CDR2 FQNEAQ come from the germline V gene (reference sequence). The DNA of the CDR3 is TGTGCCAGCGCCGGGACAATGGAAAAACTGTTTTTT. Encoded protein: CASAGTMEKLFF.

This clone was seen more than once but under ten times. The rearrangement links TRBV18 to TRBJ2-1; D gene ambiguous. Germline loops: CDR1 KGHSH, CDR2 LQKENI. This CDR3 has 12 amino acids. Trimming removed 3 bases at V and 3 bases at J, with 3 bases between. The CDR3 loop reads CASSPSYNEQFF. In DNA, the CDR3 is TGTGCCAGCTCACCGAGCTACAATGAGCAGTTCTTC.

The chain recombines TRBV28 with TRBJ1-5, with 10 nucleotides matching TRBD1. The CDR3 loop spans 17 amino acids. The germline V gene encodes CDR1 MDHEN and CDR2 SYDVKM. V trimming: 5 bases; J trimming: 4 bases; junction bases outside the gene matches: 11. The CDR3 bases are TGTGCCAGCAGTGACCCCCGCCGGGGACAGGGGAATCAGCCCCAGCATTTT. Its translation: CASSDPRRGQGNQPQHF.

The chain joins TRBV28 to TRBJ1-6, with D possibly TRBD1 on 6 matching bases. Germline loops: CDR1 MDHEN, CDR2 SYDVKM. V was cut by 7 bases and J by 4 bases, with 17 bases left in between. This CDR3 is built from 16 residues. CDR3 nucleotide sequence: TGTGCCAGCATTCCTAGGGGGAATCGGTATAATTCACCCCTCCACTTT. As protein: CASIPRGNRYNSPLHF.

The CDR3 bases are TGTGCCAGCAGCGTAGATGAGGGGGCCCGGTATGGCTACACCTTC. Amino acid sequence: CASSVDEGARYGYTF. The chain links TRBV9 to TRBJ1-2; TRBD1 matches at 7 bases. V dropped 0 bases and J dropped 5; count of bases not matched to a gene: 7. The length of the CDR3 is 15 residues. CDR1 and CDR2 (germline): SGDLS, YYNGEE. Drawing the rest from reference TRBV9 and TRBJ1-2, the complete variable domain is DSGVTQTPKHLITATGQRVTLRCSPRSGDLSVYWYQQSLDQGLQFLIQYYNGEERAKGNILERFSAQQFPDLHSELNLSSLELGDSALYFCASSVDEGARYGYTFGSGTRLTVV.